The present entry profiles one TCR beta chain with its context. Trimming pared 6 bases from V and 0 bases from J, leaving 8 bases between. The CDR3 sequence is 13 residues long. Germline V gives CDR1 LNHDA, CDR2 SQIVND (reference sequence). The table came from immunoSEQ multiplex PCR; TCRdb's copy has only in-frame clones and leaves some out. The sample lists 60,000 to 70,000 clones; 65% to 85% were seen once. These data belong to a study of blood T cell repertoires in COVID-19. About the study: The cDNA or gDNA used as material had been derived from T cells, B-cell-depleted T cells, or PBMCs.

Sequences were obtained from peripheral blood. V is TRBV19 and J is TRBJ1-1; a weak D match, TRBD1 (5 bases). This clonotype originated in a woman aged 70-85 years with acute or convalescent COVID-19. CDR3 sequence (DNA): TGTGCCAGTAGAGACAGAATGAACACTGAAGCTTTCTTT. It codes for CASRDRMNTEAFF.